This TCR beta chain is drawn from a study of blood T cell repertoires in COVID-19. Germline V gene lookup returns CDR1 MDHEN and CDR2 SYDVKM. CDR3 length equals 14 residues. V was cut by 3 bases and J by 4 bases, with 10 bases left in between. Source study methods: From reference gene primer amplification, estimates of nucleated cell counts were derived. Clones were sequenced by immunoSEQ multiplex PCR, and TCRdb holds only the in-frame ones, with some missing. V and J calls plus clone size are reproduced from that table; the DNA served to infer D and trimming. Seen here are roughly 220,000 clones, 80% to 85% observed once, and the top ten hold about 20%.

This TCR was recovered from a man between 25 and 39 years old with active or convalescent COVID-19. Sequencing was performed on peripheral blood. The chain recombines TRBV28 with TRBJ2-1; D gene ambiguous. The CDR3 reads CASSFPARYNEQFF. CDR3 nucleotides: TGTGCCAGCAGTTTCCCCGCGAGGTACAATGAGCAGTTCTTC.